The TCR beta chain under discussion was sequenced for a study of T cell responses to AZD1222 COVID-19 vaccine. Study observations and caveats: Just a handful of AZD1222 recipients were seropositive at baseline.

Comment on this clone: What it binds is unknown.

Clones were sequenced by immunoSEQ multiplex PCR, and TCRdb holds only the in-frame ones, with some missing. The data contain more than 95,000 clones, roughly nine tenths of them singletons. The sample consisted of peripheral blood, taken on day 0 of AZD1222 vaccination. The TCR sequence derives from an adult in good health.

Here the CDR3 reads CASSFQSASAGNTIYF. For the CDR3, the DNA is TGTGCCAGCAGCTTCCAGTCGGCGTCAGCTGGAAACACCATATATTTT. The rearrangement joins TRBV7-9 to TRBJ1-3; D uncertain. Looked up from germline, CDR1 is SEHNR and CDR2 is FQNEAQ (reference sequence). Trimming pared 3 bases from V and 2 bases from J, leaving 14 bases between. The CDR3 is 16 amino acids.